What follows is one T cell receptor (beta chain) and its context. Its antigen remains unknown. This sample was taken from a study of shared clonotypes between healthy human individuals. CDR1 is SNHLY, CDR2 FYNNEI, per germline. V dropped 8 bases and J dropped 8; count of bases not matched to a gene: 7. This CDR3 contains 14 residues. Overall study results and limits: Though the depth was large, rarefaction showed that sorted-subset sequencing was incomplete. It was the few donors that limited the genetic and exposure-history diversity represented.

The donors were all Caucasian adults (living in Nashville, Tennessee). Profiled with immunoSEQ multiplex PCR; TCRdb holds only in-frame clones, not every one. The table has millions of clones, approximately 94% seen once; the top ten hold roughly 0.14%. The genes are TRBV2 and TRBJ2-1, with TRBD2 matching over 12 bases. This clonotype originated in a young man in good health. Sequencing was carried out using naive CD4+ T cells sorted from blood. Noted subset: CD45RA+ positively selected. DNA for the CDR3: TGTGCCAGCGGATCTAGCGGGGGGGCCTATGAGCAGTTCTTC. Its protein product is CASGSSGGAYEQFF.